The rows below give T cell receptor beta chains drawn from one sample of a study of human T cells and chemical hapten exposure. Each CDR3 protein is one row after TCRdb ran MiXCR on the RACE reads. The table has more than 110,000 distinct CDR3 sequences, about 11% seen once. The sequencing here drew on whole blood, taken in connection with sensitization to the hapten diphenylcyclopropenone (DPC). The source is a woman aged 50 to 65 with alopecia areata. Some clones in this sample may be carry-over from other donors' samples. The CDR3 runs from the conserved cysteine through the conserved F or W. Each record gives: V gene, D gene, clone size, J gene, CDR3 DNA, CDR3 protein. The D gene is left open where the match is weak. Where a row states a size, it is once, few, many or the class of an expanded clone; other rows omit it.

TRBV25-1	-	few	TRBJ1-1	TGTGCCAGCAGTGAAACAGGACTAATGAACACTGAAGCTTTCTTT	CASSETGLMNTEAFF
TRBV5-5	-	-	TRBJ2-3	TGTGCCAGCAGCCGTCCCGGGACCAGCACAGATACGCAGTATTTT	CASSRPGTSTDTQYF
TRBV6-6	-	-	TRBJ2-3	TGTGCCAGCATGACGGGGAGCACAGATACGCAGTATTTT	CASMTGSTDTQYF
TRBV27	-	many	TRBJ2-1	TGTGCCAGCAGTTCCCACAAAATCGGGGCTCAGTTCTTC	CASSSHKIGAQFF
TRBV2	-	many	TRBJ1-1	TGTGCCAGCGGGCCGGGGAACACTGAAGCTTTCTTT	CASGPGNTEAFF
TRBV6-1	-	-	TRBJ2-3	TGTGCCAGCACTCTACAGGGTACAGATACGCAGTATTTT	CASTLQGTDTQYF
TRBV20-1	-	few	TRBJ1-1	TGCAGTGCTGTACATTCAATGAACACTGAAGCTTTCTTT	CSAVHSMNTEAFF
TRBV29-1	-	-	TRBJ2-5	TGCAGCGGGGCCTCGCGGGGCGAGACCCAGTACTTC	CSGASRGETQYF
TRBV18	TRBD1	many	TRBJ1-2	TGTGCCAGCTCACCGCAGGGGGAAGATGGCTACACCTTC	CASSPQGEDGYTF
TRBV28	TRBD1	-	TRBJ2-1	TGTGCCAGTCTCCGGGACAGAGCCTACAATGAGCAGTTCTTC	CASLRDRAYNEQFF
TRBV7-3	TRBD1	many	TRBJ2-3	TGTGCCAGCAGCCCGACAGGGGCCACAGATACGCAGTATTTT	CASSPTGATDTQYF
TRBV10-3	TRBD1	-	TRBJ1-1	TGTGCCGCGACCGGGACAGGGGTTGCAGCTTTCTTT	CAATGTGVAAFF
TRBV27	-	-	TRBJ2-7	TGTGCCAGCAGTTTATGGGGCAGGGGCAGCGAGCAGTACTTC	CASSLWGRGSEQYF
TRBV7-2	TRBD1	-	TRBJ2-7	TGTGCCAGCAGCATTACAGGGGGCTACGAGCAGTACTTC	CASSITGGYEQYF
TRBV28	-	few	TRBJ2-4	TGTGCCAGCAGCCAATCTGGGGCGCGTATAGCCAAAAACATTCAGTACTTC	CASSQSGARIAKNIQYF
TRBV29-1	TRBD1	-	TRBJ2-7	TGCAGCGTGCAGACAGGGGGGCGCGAGCAGTACTTC	CSVQTGGREQYF
TRBV5-4	-	once	TRBJ2-1	TGTGCCAGCAGCCCCCGGCTTGGCCTTAGCTCCTACAATGAGCAGTTCTTC	CASSPRLGLSSYNEQFF
TRBV13	-	-	TRBJ2-2	TGTGCCAGCAGCCTCGGCCCCCCCGGAGGCCGGGAGCTGTTTTTT	CASSLGPPGGRELFF
TRBV12-3/TRBV12-4	-	few	TRBJ2-1	TGTGCCACCACCGGAGGGAGGCCCTCCTACAATGAGCAGTTCTTC	CATTGGRPSYNEQFF
TRBV20-1	-	-	TRBJ1-1	TGCAGTGCTAGAACAGGGTGGACTGAAGCTTTCTTT	CSARTGWTEAFF
TRBV24-1	-	few	TRBJ1-5	TGTGCCACCAGTGATCAGCCCCAGCATTTT	CATSDQPQHF
TRBV5-1	TRBD2	few	TRBJ2-1	TGCGCCAGCAGCTCCAGGACTAGCCTCAACAATGAGCAGTTCTTC	CASSSRTSLNNEQFF
TRBV29-1	TRBD2	-	TRBJ2-1	TGCAGCGTTGAATCTAGCGGGAGTCCCAATGAGCAGTTCTTC	CSVESSGSPNEQFF
TRBV5-4	-	-	TRBJ2-3	TGTGCCAGCCGTGGGGCCACTCGCCCAGATACGCAGTATTTT	CASRGATRPDTQYF
TRBV29-1	-	few	TRBJ1-1	TGCAGCGTTGAAGAAGGCACGGGGAGAGCTTTCTTT	CSVEEGTGRAFF
TRBV29-1	-	-	TRBJ2-5	TGCAGCGTCGTAGGGCGGGCGGAGACCCAGTACTTC	CSVVGRAETQYF
TRBV20-1	-	few	TRBJ1-1	TGCAGTGCCCCCCTAAGGTTTGAAGCTTTCTTT	CSAPLRFEAFF
TRBV29-1	-	many	TRBJ2-1	TGCAGCGTTGAAACCAAGGGGAGGCGTGAGCAGTTCTTC	CSVETKGRREQFF
TRBV4-1	-	-	TRBJ1-4	TGCGCCAGCAGCCAAGTCAGGACTGGGGCAACTAATGAAAAACTGTTTTTT	CASSQVRTGATNEKLFF
TRBV5-1	-	many	TRBJ1-1	TGCGCCAGCAGCTTGACGGGTCCCGGGCCCACTGAAGCTTTCTTT	CASSLTGPGPTEAFF
TRBV5-4	-	few	TRBJ2-3	TGTGCCAGCAGCAGGCCACTCAGTTCGGATACGCAGTATTTT	CASSRPLSSDTQYF
TRBV7-3	-	-	TRBJ2-5	TGTGCCAGCAGCTTAGGCTTACGTCGGCAAGAGACCCAGTACTTC	CASSLGLRRQETQYF
TRBV20-1	-	few	TRBJ2-2	TGCAGTGCTAGAGCCTACACCGGGGAGCTGTTTTTT	CSARAYTGELFF
TRBV9	TRBD1	many	TRBJ1-5	TGTGCCAGCAGCGTTGGAGACAGGGGGTCCAATCAGCCCCAGCATTTT	CASSVGDRGSNQPQHF
TRBV7-9	-	many	TRBJ1-5	TGTGCCAGCAGCTTTGGTTTAGGTCCCAATCAGCCCCAGCATTTT	CASSFGLGPNQPQHF
TRBV20-1	TRBD2	-	TRBJ2-7	TGCAGTGCTAGGGAACCTCGGACTAGCGCGCGACCCTACGAGCAGTACTTC	CSAREPRTSARPYEQYF
TRBV4-2	-	-	TRBJ2-4	TGTGCCAGCAGCCAGGCAACCTTAGTAGCCAAAAACATTCAGTACTTC	CASSQATLVAKNIQYF